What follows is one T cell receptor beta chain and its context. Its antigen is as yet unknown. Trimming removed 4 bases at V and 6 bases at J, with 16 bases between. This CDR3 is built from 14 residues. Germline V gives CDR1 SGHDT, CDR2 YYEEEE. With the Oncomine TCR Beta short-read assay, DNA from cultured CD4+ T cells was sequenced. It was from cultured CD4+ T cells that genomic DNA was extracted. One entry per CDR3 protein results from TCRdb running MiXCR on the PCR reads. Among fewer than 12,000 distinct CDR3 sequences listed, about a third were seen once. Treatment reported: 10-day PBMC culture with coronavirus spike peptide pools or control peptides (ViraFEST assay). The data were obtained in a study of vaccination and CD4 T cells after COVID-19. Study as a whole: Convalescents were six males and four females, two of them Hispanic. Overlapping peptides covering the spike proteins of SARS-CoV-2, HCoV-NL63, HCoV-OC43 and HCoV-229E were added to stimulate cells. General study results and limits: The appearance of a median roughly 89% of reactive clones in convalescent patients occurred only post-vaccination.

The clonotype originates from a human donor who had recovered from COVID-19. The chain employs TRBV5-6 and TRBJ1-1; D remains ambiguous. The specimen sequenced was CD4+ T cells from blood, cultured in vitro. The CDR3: CASSRVGRVPEAFF. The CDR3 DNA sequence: TGTGCCAGCAGCCGCGTGGGGAGGGTACCTGAAGCTTTCTTT.